This T cell receptor beta chain stems from a study of cytomegalovirus exposure and HLA in healthy donors. PCR was performed using 60 Vbeta and 13 Jbeta primers. Repertoires were generated with immunoSEQ multiplex PCR, while TCRdb's copy carries only in-frame clones and drops some. The sample gives 100,000 or so clones, about four fifths of which show up once; approximately 4.2% is in the top ten. Germline values: CDR1 LNHNV, CDR2 YYDKDF (reference sequence). This CDR3 has 16 residues. V dropped 0 bases and J dropped 0 bases, with 12 bases sitting between them. What was sequenced was PBMCs. The TCR sequence derives from a female donor in good health and CMV-seropositive. The V and J genes are TRBV15 and TRBJ2-7, with D unclear. The CDR3 here is CATSRDVSFSSYEQYF. In nucleotides, the CDR3 is TGTGCCACCAGCAGAGATGTGTCGTTCAGCTCCTACGAGCAGTACTTC. Full variable domain (rest looked up from reference TRBV15 and TRBJ2-7): DAMVIQNPRYQVTQFGKPVTLSCSQTLNHNVMYWYQQKSSQAPKLLFHYYDKDFNNEADTPDNFQSRRPNTSFCFLDIRSPGLGDTAMYLCATSRDVSFSSYEQYFGPGTRLTVT.